The 13 T cell receptor beta chains reported below all come from one sample, sequenced in a study of blood T cell repertoires in COVID-19. Libraries were prepared by immunoSEQ multiplex PCR; TCRdb keeps only in-frame clonotypes and omits some of them. The table records about 320,000 clones, about 82% of them present only once. Specimen: peripheral blood. The receptors derive from a woman aged 45 to 65 with acute or convalescent COVID-19.

Concerning this clone itself: Other DNA variants within this sample encode the same CDR3. This sequence joins TRBV19 and TRBJ2-7, with 8 nucleotides matching TRBD2. Losses at the gene ends were 6 bases for V and 1 base for J; bases not matched to a gene: 5. Germline V gene lookup returns CDR1 LNHDA and CDR2 SQIVND (reference sequence). This CDR3 region has 14 residues. As DNA, the CDR3 is TGTGCCAGTAGGGGGACGGGAGGGTCCTACGAGCAGTACTTC. Translation gives CASRGTGGSYEQYF.

Concerning this clone: The same CDR3 also results from other DNA sequences found in this sample. The rearrangement joins TRBV18 to TRBJ2-5, with D tentatively TRBD2 (5 bases). Germline V gene data show CDR1 as KGHSH and CDR2 as LQKENI. CDR3 size: 13 residues. The germline V and J ends were trimmed by 3 bases and 1 base, with 6 bases remaining between them. The chain's CDR3 is CASSPGLQETQYF. CDR3 nucleotide sequence: TGTGCCAGCTCACCCGGACTCCAAGAGACCCAGTACTTC. The full variable domain, in which reference TRBV18 and TRBJ2-5 provide the parts outside the CDR3, is NAGVMQNPRHLVRRRGQEARLRCSPMKGHSHVYWYRQLPEEGLKFMVYLQKENIIDESGMPKERFSAEFPKEGPSILRIQQVVRGDSAAYFCASSPGLQETQYFGPGTRLLVL.

Here the CDR3 reads CASSFFASGILYEQYF. CDR3 in DNA: TGTGCCAGCAGCTTCTTCGCTAGCGGGATCCTCTACGAGCAGTACTTC. The chain combines TRBV7-2 with TRBJ2-7; 9 nucleotides agree with TRBD2. Losses at the gene ends were 3 bases for V and 3 bases for J; bases not matched to a gene: 9. This CDR3 is 16 amino acids long. Looked up from germline, CDR1 is SGHTA and CDR2 is FQGNSA.

The chain carries TRBV7-2 and TRBJ2-1; 12 bases line up with TRBD2. V dropped 5 bases and J dropped 5; count of bases not matched to a gene: 4. This CDR3 is 15 amino acids long. Germline V lookup: CDR1 SGHTA, CDR2 FQGNSA. The DNA of the CDR3 is TGTGCCAGCAGCCATAGGACTAGCGGGGACAATGAGCAGTTCTTC. Translated, it gives CASSHRTSGDNEQFF.

This chain joins TRBV27 and TRBJ2-1; D is possibly TRBD2 (5 bases). Germline assignment: CDR1 MNHEY and CDR2 SMNVEV (reference sequence). This CDR3 spans 14 amino acids. The V and J ends lost 2 bases and 6 bases respectively, with 11 bases between them. CDR3 bases: TGTGCCAGCAGTTTACTAGGGCTAGCCAATGAGCAGTTCTTC. Amino acids: CASSLLGLANEQFF.

This chain uses TRBV19 with TRBJ1-5; D unclear. The CDR3 loop spans 14 amino acids. In germline, CDR1 is LNHDA, CDR2 SQIVND (reference sequence). Between the trimmed V and J ends, which lost 5 bases and 0 bases, there was a span of 8 bases. CDR3: CASSLASSNQPQHF. DNA for the CDR3: TGTGCCAGTAGTTTGGCCAGTAGCAATCAGCCCCAGCATTTT.

Remarks on this clone: Relative to the germline gene, one junction end is altered; a read error may explain this. The chain joins TRBV28 to TRBJ1-2; 8 nucleotides align to TRBD1. The CDR3 covers 13 residues. The germline CDR1 and CDR2 sequences are MDHEN and SYDVKM. Here the CDR3 DNA reads TGTGCCAGCAGTTTAAAGCATCATGGACAGGGTGACTTC. It translates to CASSLKHHGQGDF.

The chain carries TRBV9 and TRBJ2-3, with 13 bases lining up with TRBD2. V was pared by 0 bases and J by 10 bases, with 5 bases of the junction left unmatched. CDR3 size: 15 residues. The germline V gene encodes CDR1 SGDLS and CDR2 YYNGEE. DNA for the CDR3: TGTGCCAGCAGCGTAGTCGGACTAGCGGGAGCTGCGCAGTATTTT. Translating it yields CASSVVGLAGAAQYF.

This chain connects TRBV24-1 to TRBJ1-2; 11 nucleotides line up with TRBD1. The CDR3 runs 15 residues. The V gene's germline CDR1 is KGHDR and CDR2 SFDVKD. V gave up 5 bases and J gave up 8 bases; unmatched junction bases: 9. CDR3 sequence (DNA): TGTGCCACCAGTGTGGGACAGGGGGTCACAAGCGGCTACACCTTC. This gives the protein CATSVGQGVTSGYTF.

The chain employs TRBV5-1 and TRBJ1-1, with unresolved D. Trimming removed 3 bases from V and 6 bases from J, with 9 bases in between. The CDR3 runs 12 residues. Germline CDR1 SGHRS, CDR2 YFSETQ. The CDR3 region is CASSYGMAEAFF. As DNA, the CDR3 is TGCGCCAGCAGCTACGGGATGGCTGAAGCTTTCTTT.

V usage is TRBV3-1 (or the pseudogene TRBV3-2) and J usage is TRBJ2-1; weak D call: TRBD1 (5 bases). The CDR3 runs to 14 residues. Germline assignment: CDR1 LGHDT and CDR2 YNNKEL (reference sequence). V lost 3 bases and J lost 6, with 12 bases in between. CDR3 DNA: TGTGCCAGCAGCCAGGGCAGGGCGCCCAATGAGCAGTTCTTC. It specifies CASSQGRAPNEQFF.

The V gene is TRBV4-3, the J gene TRBJ1-6; weak D call: TRBD1 (5 bases). There are 17 residues in the CDR3. Trimming removed 0 bases at V and 6 bases at J, with 15 bases between. Germline CDR1 and CDR2: LGHNA and YSLEER. The CDR3 bases are TGCGCCAGCAGCCAAGATCGGACCAGGGCGTTTAATTCACCCCTCCACTTT. Translating gives CASSQDRTRAFNSPLHF.

This chain links TRBV3-1 (or the pseudogene TRBV3-2) with TRBJ1-6; D possibly corresponds to TRBD1 (6 bases). Germline assignment: CDR1 LGHDT and CDR2 YNNKEL (reference sequence). V gave up 2 bases and J gave up 7 bases, with 9 bases separating them. CDR3 length: 14 amino acids. The CDR3 DNA follows: TGTGCCAGCAGCCAATCCAGGGGAAATTCACCCCTCCACTTT. It yields the protein CASSQSRGNSPLHF.